The source of this T cell receptor (beta chain) is a study of blood T cell repertoires in COVID-19. Trimming stripped 7 bases from V and 3 bases from J, with 6 bases between. Germline values: CDR1 MDHEN, CDR2 SYDVKM. The CDR3 contains 11 residues. Under the authors' procedure: Quantification of nucleated cells was approximated via reference gene primer amplification. Profiled with immunoSEQ multiplex PCR; TCRdb holds only in-frame clones, not every one. Clone size and V and J calls were adopted from that table, with D and trimming inferred from the DNA. The table has fewer than 200,000 clones, approximately 80% seen once.

Sequenced material: peripheral blood. This chain joins TRBV28 and TRBJ1-1, with D possibly TRBD1 on 5 matching bases. This TCR derives from a woman aged 80 or over with COVID-19, enrolled during active disease. The CDR3 region is CASTGDTEAFF. Here the CDR3 DNA reads TGTGCCAGCACGGGGGACACTGAAGCTTTCTTT.